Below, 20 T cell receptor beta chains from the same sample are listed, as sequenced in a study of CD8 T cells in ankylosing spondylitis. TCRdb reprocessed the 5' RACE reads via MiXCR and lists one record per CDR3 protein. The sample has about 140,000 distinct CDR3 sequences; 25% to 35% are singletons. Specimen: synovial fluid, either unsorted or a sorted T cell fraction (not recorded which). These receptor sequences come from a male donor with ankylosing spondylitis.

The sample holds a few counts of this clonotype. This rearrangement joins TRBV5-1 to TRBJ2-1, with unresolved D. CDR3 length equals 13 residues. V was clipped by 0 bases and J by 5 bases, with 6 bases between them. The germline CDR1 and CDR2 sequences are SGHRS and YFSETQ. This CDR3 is CASSLGPDNEQFF. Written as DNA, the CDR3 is TGCGCCAGCAGCTTGGGGCCGGACAATGAGCAGTTCTTC.

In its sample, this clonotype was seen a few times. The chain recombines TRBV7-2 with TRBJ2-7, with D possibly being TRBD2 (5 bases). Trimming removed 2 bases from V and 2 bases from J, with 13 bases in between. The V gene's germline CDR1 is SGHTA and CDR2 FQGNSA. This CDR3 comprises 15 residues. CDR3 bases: TGTGCCAGCAGCTTAACGGCGGGCGCCGCCTACGAGCAGTACTTC. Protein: CASSLTAGAAYEQYF.

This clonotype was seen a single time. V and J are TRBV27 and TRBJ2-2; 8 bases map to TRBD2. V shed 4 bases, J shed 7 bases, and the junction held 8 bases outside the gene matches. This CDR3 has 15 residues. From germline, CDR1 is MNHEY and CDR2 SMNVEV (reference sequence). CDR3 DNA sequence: TGTGCCAGCAGTTGGAAAGCGGGAGCAGACGGGGAGCTGTTTTTT. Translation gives CASSWKAGADGELFF.

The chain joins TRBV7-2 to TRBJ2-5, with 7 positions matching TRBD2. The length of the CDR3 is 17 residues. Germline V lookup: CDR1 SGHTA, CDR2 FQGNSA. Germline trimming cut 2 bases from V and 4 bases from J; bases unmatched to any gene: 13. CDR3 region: CASSLWQRDGPGETQYF. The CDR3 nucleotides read TGTGCCAGCAGCTTATGGCAGCGGGATGGACCAGGAGAGACCCAGTACTTC.

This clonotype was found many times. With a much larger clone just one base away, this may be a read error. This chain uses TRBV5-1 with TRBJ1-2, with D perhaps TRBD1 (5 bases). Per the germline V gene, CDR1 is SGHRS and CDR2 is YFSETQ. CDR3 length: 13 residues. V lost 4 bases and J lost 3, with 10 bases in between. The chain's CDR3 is CASSHRGDYGYTF. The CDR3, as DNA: TGCGCCAGCAGCCACCGGGGGGACTATGGCTACACCTTC. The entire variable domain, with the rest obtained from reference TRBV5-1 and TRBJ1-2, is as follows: KAGVTQTPRYLIKTRGQQVTLSCSPISGHRSVSWYQQTPGQGLQFLFEYFSETQRNKGNFPGRFSGRQFSNSRSEMNVSTLELGDSALYLCASSHRGDYGYTFGSGTRLTVV.

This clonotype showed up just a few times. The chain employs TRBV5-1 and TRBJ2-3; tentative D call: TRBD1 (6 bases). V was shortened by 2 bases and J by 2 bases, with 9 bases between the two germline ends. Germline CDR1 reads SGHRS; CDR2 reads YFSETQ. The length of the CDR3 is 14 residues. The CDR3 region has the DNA TGCGCCAGCAGCTTCAGACAGGCCACAGATACGCAGTATTTT. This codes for CASSFRQATDTQYF.

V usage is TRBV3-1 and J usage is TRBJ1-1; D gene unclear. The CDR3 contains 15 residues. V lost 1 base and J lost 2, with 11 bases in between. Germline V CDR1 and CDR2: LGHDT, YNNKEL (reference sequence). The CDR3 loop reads CASSQGRGFNTEAFF. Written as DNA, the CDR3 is TGTGCCAGCAGCCAAGGTCGAGGGTTCAACACTGAAGCTTTCTTT.

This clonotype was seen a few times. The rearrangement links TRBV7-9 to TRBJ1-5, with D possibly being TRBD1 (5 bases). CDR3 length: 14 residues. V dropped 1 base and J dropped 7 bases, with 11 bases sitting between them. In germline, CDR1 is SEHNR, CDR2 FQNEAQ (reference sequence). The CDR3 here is CASSLGGARQPQHF. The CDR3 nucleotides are TGTGCCAGCAGCTTAGGTGGGGCCCGCCAGCCCCAGCATTTT.

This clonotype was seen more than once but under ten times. CDR3 DNA: TGTGCCAGCAGCCGGACTAGCGGGAGCCCCGATACGCAGTATTTT. It encodes CASSRTSGSPDTQYF. The J gene is TRBJ2-3, the V gene TRBV7-2, with TRBD2 matching over 13 bases. V shed 5 bases, J shed 6 bases, and the junction held 5 bases outside the gene matches. The CDR3 loop spans 15 amino acids. Germline V lookup: CDR1 SGHTA, CDR2 FQGNSA.

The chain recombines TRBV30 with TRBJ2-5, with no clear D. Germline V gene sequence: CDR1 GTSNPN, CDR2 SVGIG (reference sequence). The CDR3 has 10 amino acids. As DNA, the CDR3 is TGTTCAATTGGAGAAGAGACCCAGTACTTC. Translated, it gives CSIGEETQYF. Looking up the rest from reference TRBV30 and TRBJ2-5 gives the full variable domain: SQTIHQWPATLVQPVGSPLSLECTVEGTSNPNLYWYRQAAGRGLQLLFYSVGIGQISSEVPQNLSASRPQDRQFILSSKKLLLSDSGFYLCSIGEETQYFGPGTRLLVL.

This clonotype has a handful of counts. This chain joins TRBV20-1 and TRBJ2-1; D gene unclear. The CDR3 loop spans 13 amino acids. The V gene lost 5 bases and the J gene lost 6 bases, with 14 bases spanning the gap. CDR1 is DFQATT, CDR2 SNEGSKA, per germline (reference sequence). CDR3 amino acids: CSAGRTGSNEQFF. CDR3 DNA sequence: TGCAGTGCTGGCCGGACGGGCTCCAATGAGCAGTTCTTC.

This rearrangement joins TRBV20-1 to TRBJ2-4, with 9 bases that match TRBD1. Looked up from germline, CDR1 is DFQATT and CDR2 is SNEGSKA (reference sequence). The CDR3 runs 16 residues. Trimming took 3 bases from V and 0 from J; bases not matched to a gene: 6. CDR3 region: CSARGQGDVAKNIQYF. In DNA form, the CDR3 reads TGCAGTGCTAGGGGACAGGGAGATGTAGCCAAAAACATTCAGTACTTC.

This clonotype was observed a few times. The CDR3 loop is CATLPQGGPQHF. The CDR3 DNA sequence: TGTGCCACCCTCCCTCAGGGAGGACCCCAGCATTTT. The chain uses TRBV28 and TRBJ1-5; perhaps TRBD1 as D (5 bases). This CDR3 has 12 residues. Trimming removed 10 bases at V and 10 bases at J, with 17 bases between. Per the germline V gene, CDR1 is MDHEN and CDR2 is SYDVKM.

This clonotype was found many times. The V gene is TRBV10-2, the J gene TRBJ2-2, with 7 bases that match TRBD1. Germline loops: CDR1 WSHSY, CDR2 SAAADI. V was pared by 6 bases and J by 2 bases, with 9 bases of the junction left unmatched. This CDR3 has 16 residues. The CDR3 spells CASSGMTGFNTGELFF. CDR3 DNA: TGCGCCAGCAGCGGAATGACAGGGTTCAACACCGGGGAGCTGTTTTTT.

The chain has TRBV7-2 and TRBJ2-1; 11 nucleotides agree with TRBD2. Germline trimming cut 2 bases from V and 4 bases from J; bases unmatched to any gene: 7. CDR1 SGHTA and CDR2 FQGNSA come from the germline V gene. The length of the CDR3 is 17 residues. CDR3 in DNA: TGTGCCAGCAGCTTACCCTCCGGGACTAGCGGATACAATGAGCAGTTCTTC. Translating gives CASSLPSGTSGYNEQFF.

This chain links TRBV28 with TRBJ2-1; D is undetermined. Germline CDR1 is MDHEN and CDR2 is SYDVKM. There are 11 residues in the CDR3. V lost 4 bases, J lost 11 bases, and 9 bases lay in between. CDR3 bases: TGTGCCAGCAGTTCTCCCTTAAAGCAGTTCTTC. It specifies CASSSPLKQFF.

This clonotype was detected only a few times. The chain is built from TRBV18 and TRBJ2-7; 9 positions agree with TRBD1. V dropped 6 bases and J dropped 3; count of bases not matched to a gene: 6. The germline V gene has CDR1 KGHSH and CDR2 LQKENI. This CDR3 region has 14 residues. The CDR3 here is CASSPRQGVYEQYF. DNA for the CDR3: TGTGCCAGCTCCCCCCGACAGGGGGTCTACGAGCAGTACTTC.

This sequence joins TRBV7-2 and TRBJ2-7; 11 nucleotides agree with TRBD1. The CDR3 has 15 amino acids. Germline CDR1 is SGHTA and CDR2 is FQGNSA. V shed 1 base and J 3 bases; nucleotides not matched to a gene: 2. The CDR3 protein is CASSLVGTGGYEQYF. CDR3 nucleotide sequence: TGTGCCAGCAGCTTAGTTGGGACAGGGGGCTACGAGCAGTACTTC. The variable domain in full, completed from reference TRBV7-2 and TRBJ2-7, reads GAGVSQSPSNKVTEKGKDVELRCDPISGHTALYWYRQSLGQGLEFLIYFQGNSAPDKSGLPSDRFSAERTGGSVSTLTIQRTQQEDSAVYLCASSLVGTGGYEQYFGPGTRLTVT.

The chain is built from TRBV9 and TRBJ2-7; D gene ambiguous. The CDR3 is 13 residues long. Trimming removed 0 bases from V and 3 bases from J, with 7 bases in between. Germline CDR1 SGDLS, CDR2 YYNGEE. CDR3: CASSVGPSYEQYF. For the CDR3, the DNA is TGTGCCAGCAGCGTAGGCCCTAGCTACGAGCAGTACTTC.

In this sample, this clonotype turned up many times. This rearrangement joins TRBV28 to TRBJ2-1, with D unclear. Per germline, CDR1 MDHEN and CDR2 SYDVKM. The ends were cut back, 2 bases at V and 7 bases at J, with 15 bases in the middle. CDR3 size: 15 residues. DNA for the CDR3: TGTGCCAGCAGTTTACCTTTGCGGACGATGAATGAGCAGTTCTTC. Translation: CASSLPLRTMNEQFF.